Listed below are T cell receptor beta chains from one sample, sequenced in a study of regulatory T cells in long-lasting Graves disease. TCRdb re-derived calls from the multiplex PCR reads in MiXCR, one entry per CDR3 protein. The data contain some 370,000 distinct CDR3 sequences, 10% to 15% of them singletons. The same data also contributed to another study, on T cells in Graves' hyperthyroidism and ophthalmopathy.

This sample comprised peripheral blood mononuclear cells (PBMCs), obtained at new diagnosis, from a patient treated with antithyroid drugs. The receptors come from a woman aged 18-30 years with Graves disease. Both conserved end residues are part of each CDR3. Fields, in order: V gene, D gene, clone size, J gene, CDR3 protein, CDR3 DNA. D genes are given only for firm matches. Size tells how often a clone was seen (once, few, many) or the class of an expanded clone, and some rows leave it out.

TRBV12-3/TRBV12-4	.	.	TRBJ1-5	CASRDRQASNQPQHF	TGTGCCAGCAGAGACAGACAGGCTAGCAATCAGCCCCAGCATTTT
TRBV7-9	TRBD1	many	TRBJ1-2	CASSRGTGGAGYGYTF	TGTGCCAGCAGCCGTGGGACAGGGGGCGCTGGCTATGGCTACACCTTC
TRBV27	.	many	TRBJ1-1	CASSLAGYLNTEAFF	TGTGCCAGCAGTTTAGCAGGCTACTTGAACACTGAAGCTTTCTTT
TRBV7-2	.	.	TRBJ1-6	CASSLAWGRAASPLHF	TGTGCCAGCAGCTTAGCGTGGGGCAGGGCGGCTTCACCCCTCCACTTT
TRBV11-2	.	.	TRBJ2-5	CASSLAGAGQVGETQYF	TGTGCCAGCAGCTTAGCCGGGGCGGGGCAGGTCGGAGAGACCCAGTACTTC
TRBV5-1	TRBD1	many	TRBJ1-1	CASSFPQGAMGNTEAFF	TGCGCCAGCAGCTTTCCACAGGGGGCTATGGGGAACACTGAAGCTTTCTTT
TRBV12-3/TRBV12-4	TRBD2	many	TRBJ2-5	CASSSGTSAGGPGTQYF	TGTGCCAGCAGTAGCGGGACTAGCGCGGGGGGCCCGGGGACCCAGTACTTC
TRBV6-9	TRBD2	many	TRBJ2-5	CASSYWTRRETQYF	TGTGCCAGCAGTTACTGGACTAGGAGGGAGACCCAGTACTTC
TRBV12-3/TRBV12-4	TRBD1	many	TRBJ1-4	CASKQGPGNEKLFF	TGTGCCAGCAAACAGGGGCCGGGAAATGAAAAACTGTTTTTT
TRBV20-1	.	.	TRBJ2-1	CSARGTGSFPYNEQFF	TGCAGTGCTAGAGGTACGGGGAGTTTCCCCTACAATGAGCAGTTCTTC
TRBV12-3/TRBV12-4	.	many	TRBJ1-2	CASSSDELYGYTF	TGTGCCAGCAGTTCCGACGAACTCTATGGCTACACCTTC
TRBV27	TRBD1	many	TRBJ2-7	CASSSGTVSYEQYF	TGTGCCAGCAGTTCCGGGACAGTCTCCTACGAGCAGTACTTC
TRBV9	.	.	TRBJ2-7	CASSVDMSSYEQYF	TGTGCCAGCAGCGTAGATATGAGCTCCTACGAGCAGTACTTC
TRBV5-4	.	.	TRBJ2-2	CASSLGAGMNTGELFF	TGTGCCAGCAGCTTGGGGGCAGGGATGAACACCGGGGAGCTGTTTTTT
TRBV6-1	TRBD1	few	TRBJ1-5	CAKGAGNQPRHF	TGTGCCAAGGGGGCAGGCAATCAGCCCCGGCATTTT
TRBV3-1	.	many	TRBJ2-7	CASQAGHGYEQYF	TGTGCCAGCCAAGCAGGGCACGGATACGAGCAGTACTTC
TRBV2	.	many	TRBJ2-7	CASSDLLVSYEQYF	TGTGCCAGCAGTGATTTACTTGTCTCCTACGAGCAGTACTTC
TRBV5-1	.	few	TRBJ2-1	CASSLAISSYNEQFF	TGCGCCAGCAGCTTGGCCATCAGCTCCTACAATGAGCAGTTCTTC
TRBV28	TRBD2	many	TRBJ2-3	CASSTGLAASTDTQYF	TGTGCCAGCAGCACCGGACTAGCGGCTAGCACAGATACGCAGTATTTT
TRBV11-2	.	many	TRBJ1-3	CASSQGRGIPLSGNTIYF	TGTGCCAGCAGCCAGGGCAGGGGTATCCCTCTCTCTGGAAACACCATATATTTT
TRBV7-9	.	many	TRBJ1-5	CASSLGQINQPQHF	TGTGCCAGCAGCTTAGGCCAGATCAATCAGCCCCAGCATTTT
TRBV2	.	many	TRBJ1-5	CASSVGNQPQHF	TGTGCCAGCAGTGTAGGTAATCAGCCCCAGCATTTT
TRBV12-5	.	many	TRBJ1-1	CASGLGGGTEAFF	TGTGCTAGTGGTTTGGGGGGGGGCACTGAAGCTTTCTTT
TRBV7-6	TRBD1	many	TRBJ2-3	CASSLTGASTDTQYF	TGTGCCAGCAGTCTGACAGGGGCGAGCACAGATACGCAGTATTTT
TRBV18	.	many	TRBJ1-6	CASSPPGVRSPLHF	TGTGCCAGCTCACCACCGGGGGTGAGGTCACCCCTCCACTTT
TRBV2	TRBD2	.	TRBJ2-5	CASSEGSGSGETQYF	TGTGCCAGCAGTGAGGGTAGCGGGAGTGGGGAGACCCAGTACTTC
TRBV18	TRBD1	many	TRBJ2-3	CASSPPDRGRFLRTDTQYF	TGTGCCAGCTCTCCGCCGGACAGGGGACGTTTTTTACGCACAGATACGCAGTATTTT
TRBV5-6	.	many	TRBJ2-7	CASSFGAILEQYF	TGTGCCAGCAGCTTCGGTGCTATCCTCGAGCAGTACTTC
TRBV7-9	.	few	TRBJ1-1	CASILLGAPEGDTEAFF	TGTGCCAGCATCCTTTTGGGGGCACCAGAAGGGGACACTGAAGCTTTCTTT
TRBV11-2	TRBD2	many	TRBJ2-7	CASSRTSGAGNEQYF	TGTGCCAGCAGCCGGACTAGCGGGGCAGGGAACGAGCAGTACTTC
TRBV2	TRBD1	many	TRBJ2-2	CASRRDRDTGELFF	TGTGCCAGCAGGCGAGACAGGGACACCGGGGAGCTGTTTTTT
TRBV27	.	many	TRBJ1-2	CASSHHRGQGAYYGYTF	TGTGCCAGCAGCCACCATCGGGGCCAAGGGGCCTACTATGGCTACACCTTC
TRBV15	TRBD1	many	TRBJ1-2	CATSRPPGQGGGYTF	TGTGCCACCAGCAGACCTCCGGGACAGGGTGGCGGCTACACCTTC
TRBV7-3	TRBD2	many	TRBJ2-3	CASSPAGGAARDTQYF	TGTGCCAGCAGCCCAGCGGGGGGTGCGGCGAGAGATACGCAGTATTTT
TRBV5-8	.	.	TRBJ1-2	CASSFWGGDYGYTF	TGTGCCAGCAGCTTTTGGGGCGGCGACTATGGCTACACCTTC
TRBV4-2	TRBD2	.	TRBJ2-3	CASSQPSGRGEGAQYF	TGTGCCAGCAGCCAGCCTAGCGGGAGAGGGGAAGGAGCGCAGTATTTT
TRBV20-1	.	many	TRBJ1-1	CSASALGHRNTEAFF	TGCAGTGCTAGCGCCCTGGGACACAGGAACACTGAAGCTTTCTTT
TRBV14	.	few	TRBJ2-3	CASSQEDLHTQYF	TGTGCCAGCAGCCAAGAAGATCTTCATACGCAGTATTTT
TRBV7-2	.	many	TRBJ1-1	CASSLLASGEAFF	TGTGCCAGCAGCCTACTGGCGTCGGGTGAAGCTTTCTTT
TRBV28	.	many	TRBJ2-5	CASSLSPTVSQYF	TGTGCCAGCAGTTTATCCCCGACAGTTTCCCAGTACTTC
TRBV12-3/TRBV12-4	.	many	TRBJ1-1	CASRSRAGAEEAFF	TGTGCCAGCAGATCCCGCGCGGGGGCGGAGGAAGCTTTCTTT
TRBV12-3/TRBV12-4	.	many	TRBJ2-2	CASSYRGANGELFF	TGTGCCAGCAGTTACCGGGGCGCGAACGGGGAGCTGTTTTTT
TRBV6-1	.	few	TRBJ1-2	CASSRTRSNYGYTF	TGTGCCAGCAGCCGGACACGATCTAACTATGGCTACACCTTC
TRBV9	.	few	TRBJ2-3	CASSVRGRADTQYF	TGTGCCAGCAGCGTGAGGGGGAGGGCAGATACGCAGTATTTT
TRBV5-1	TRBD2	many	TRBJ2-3	CASSLAVAGETDTQYF	TGCGCCAGCAGCTTGGCCGTAGCGGGAGAGACAGATACGCAGTATTTT
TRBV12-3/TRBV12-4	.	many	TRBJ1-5	CASSFAQGNQPQHF	TGTGCCAGCAGTTTTGCTCAGGGCAATCAGCCCCAGCATTTT
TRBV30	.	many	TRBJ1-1	CAWSVPGKDWEAFF	TGTGCCTGGAGTGTCCCAGGGAAGGATTGGGAAGCTTTCTTT
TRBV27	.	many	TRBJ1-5	CASSLWAFQPQHF	TGTGCCAGCAGTTTATGGGCCTTCCAGCCCCAGCATTTT
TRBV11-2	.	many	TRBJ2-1	CASSLVFRSNEQFF	TGTGCCAGCAGCTTAGTCTTCCGGTCAAATGAGCAGTTCTTC
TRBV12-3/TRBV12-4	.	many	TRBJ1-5	CASSLRQRHQPQHF	TGTGCCAGCAGTTTAAGGCAGCGCCATCAGCCCCAGCATTTT
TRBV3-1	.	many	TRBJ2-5	CASTHSETQYF	TGTGCCAGCACCCATTCGGAGACCCAGTACTTC
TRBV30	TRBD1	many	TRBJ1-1	CASGTGASKAFF	TGTGCCTCGGGGACAGGGGCGAGTAAAGCTTTCTTT
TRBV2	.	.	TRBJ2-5	CASTWADPETQYF	TGTGCCAGCACCTGGGCGGACCCAGAGACCCAGTACTTC
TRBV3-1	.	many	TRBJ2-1	CASSQEREEQFF	TGTGCCAGCAGCCAAGAACGGGAGGAGCAGTTCTTC